Listed here are 29 T cell receptor beta chains from one sample, sequenced in a study of T cells in Graves' hyperthyroidism and ophthalmopathy. Amplified TCR beta CDR3 regions came from RNA transcripts. The HTBI primer set drove a first-round RT-PCR of the TCR CDR3. TCRdb re-analysed the multiplex PCR reads in MiXCR, keeping a single row per CDR3 protein. Of about 58,000 distinct CDR3 sequences in the sample, approximately 50% were seen once. The sample was blood. These receptors all come from a woman in her twenties or thirties with Graves' ophthalmopathy.

In this sample, this clonotype turned up many times. The J gene is TRBJ2-1, the V gene TRBV6-1; D ambiguous. The CDR3 has 14 residues. The V end was cut by 8 bases, the J end by 6 bases, with 17 bases between. The germline CDR1 and CDR2 sequences are MNHNS and SASEGT. The CDR3 protein is CASRTMPLSNEQFF. For the CDR3, the DNA is TGTGCCAGCCGAACGATGCCCCTATCCAATGAGCAGTTCTTC.

This chain connects TRBV20-1 to TRBJ1-5; 9 positions agree with TRBD1. Losses at the gene ends were 3 bases for V and 10 bases for J; bases not matched to a gene: 22. Germline assignment: CDR1 DFQATT and CDR2 SNEGSKA (reference sequence). The CDR3 consists of 18 residues. As DNA, the CDR3 is TGCAGTGCTAGCCCCCCTAGCGGGGACAGGGAGAGAAGTCATCCCCAGCATTTT. Protein: CSASPPSGDRERSHPQHF.

A note on this clonotype: The CDR3 ends on some other residue instead of the conserved phenylalanine or tryptophan, so this is likely a read error. The DNA is left out, because the CDR3 cannot be placed on it with certainty; the CDR3 is given as TCRdb lists it. The chain links TRBV5-4 to TRBJ1-2; TRBD1 is taken as the D call from the table, unchecked against the DNA. Both ends counted, the CDR3 spans 10 residues. Germline V gives CDR1 SGHNT, CDR2 YYREEE (reference sequence). This CDR3 is CASSSRQGPV.

The rearrangement joins TRBV10-3 to TRBJ1-5; D uncertain. Trimming took off 2 bases at V and 11 bases at J, with 25 bases between the two ends. This CDR3 region has 17 residues. Germline V gives CDR1 ENHRY, CDR2 SYGVKD. The CDR3 region is CAISERVAAGVQETQHF. In nucleotides, the CDR3 is TGTGCCATCAGTGAGCGCGTCGCGGCGGGAGTCCAAGAGACCCAGCATTTT.

This clonotype occurred once. V gene TRBV2 combines with J gene TRBJ1-5, with D perhaps matching TRBD1 (5 bases). The CDR3 runs 16 residues. Germline V gene data show CDR1 as SNHLY and CDR2 as FYNNEI. V lost 2 bases to trimming and J lost 3 bases, with 14 bases between them. The CDR3 region is CASSEQGLLSNQPQHF. DNA of the CDR3: TGTGCCAGCAGTGAACAGGGACTCCTTTCCAATCAGCCCCAGCATTTT.

There are many counts of this clonotype. The V gene is TRBV7-9, the J gene TRBJ2-1; 7 positions agree with TRBD2. After removal of 5 bases from V and 4 bases from J, the junction contained 11 bases not matched to a gene. The CDR3 runs 16 residues. Germline V gives CDR1 SEHNR, CDR2 FQNEAQ (reference sequence). CDR3 residues: CASSILVWGGYNEQFF. The CDR3 nucleotides are TGTGCCAGCAGCATCCTCGTTTGGGGGGGTTACAATGAGCAGTTCTTC.

As for this clonotype: Without the conserved terminal phenylalanine or tryptophan, this CDR3 likely stems from a read error. In nucleotides, the CDR3 is TGTGCCAGCAGTTTGGACGGTGAGACCCAGTACGTC. Protein: CASSLDGETQYV. V usage is TRBV27 and J usage is TRBJ2-5; D unclear. Trimming stripped 3 bases from V and 5 bases from J, with 7 bases between. Germline V gene sequence: CDR1 MNHEY, CDR2 SMNVEV (reference sequence). The CDR3 runs 12 residues.

Points on this clonotype: Here the CDR3 omits its conserved ending phenylalanine or tryptophan, so a read error is the likely source. The chain recombines TRBV28 with TRBJ1-1; D gene unclear. The V gene lost 6 bases and the J gene lost 0 bases, with 8 bases spanning the gap. The CDR3 extends over 13 amino acids. Germline CDR1 and CDR2: MDHEN and SYDVKM. Here the CDR3 reads CASRNVLNTEAFV. In DNA, the CDR3 is TGTGCCAGCAGGAACGTCTTGAACACTGAAGCTTTCGTT.

The rearrangement links TRBV20-1 to TRBJ2-5; the match to TRBD2 covers 7 bases. Germline V gene lookup returns CDR1 DFQATT and CDR2 SNEGSKA (reference sequence). The CDR3 sequence is 14 residues long. The CDR3 sequence: CCGTNRKSQETQYF. The CDR3 bases are TGCTGCGGGACTAACAGGAAGAGCCAAGAGACCCAGTACTTC.

Concerning this clonotype: In this CDR3 the conserved last residue, phenylalanine or tryptophan, is missing, so a read error is likely. CDR3 in DNA: TGTGCCAGCAGTTACTCGATCCCTAGCGGGAGTTTTAGGGTCAATGAGCAGTTCTGC. This codes for CASSYSIPSGSFRVNEQFC. The chain joins TRBV6-1 to TRBJ2-1, with 10 nucleotides matching TRBD2. The length of the CDR3 is 19 residues. The V gene's germline CDR1 is MNHNS and CDR2 SASEGT. Losses at the gene ends were 5 bases for V and 6 bases for J; bases not matched to a gene: 19.

This clonotype was counted many times. The junction does not match germline at one end; this may be a read error. The chain has TRBV20-1 and TRBJ1-5; D may be TRBD1 (5 bases). Germline-derived CDR1 and CDR2 are DFQATT and SNEGSKA (reference sequence). CDR3 size: 15 residues. DNA for the CDR3: TGCAGTGCTAGAGATCCGGGGGGTAGCGATCAGCCCCAGCATTTT. This translates into CSARDPGGSDQPQHF.

The gene calls are TRBV18 and TRBJ2-5; D might be TRBD1 (5 bases). The CDR3 has 15 amino acids. V was shortened by 4 bases and J by 2 bases, with 14 bases between the two germline ends. Germline V gives CDR1 KGHSH, CDR2 LQKENI. The CDR3 DNA reads TGTGCCAGCTCACTGCCCGACAGTTCACAAGAGACCCAGTACTTC. Residues: CASSLPDSSQETQYF. The whole variable domain, remainder taken from reference TRBV18 and TRBJ2-5, is NAGVMQNPRHLVRRRGQEARLRCSPMKGHSHVYWYRQLPEEGLKFMVYLQKENIIDESGMPKERFSAEFPKEGPSILRIQQVVRGDSAAYFCASSLPDSSQETQYFGPGTRLLVL.

This clonotype has only a few counts. The junction does not match germline at one end; this may be a read error. The chain links TRBV7-7 to TRBJ2-5; no reliable D call. CDR3 length: 13 amino acids. Germline V gene sequence: CDR1 SSHAT, CDR2 FNYEAQ (reference sequence). The CDR3 coding sequence is TGTGCTAGCAGCTTAGGTCTGGAAGAGACCCAGTACTTC. Translated: CASSLGLEETQYF.

CDR3 sequence (DNA): TGTGCCAGCTCACCTGATGAAAACAGGGGCCTGGGCTACACCTTC. This codes for CASSPDENRGLGYTF. The chain has TRBV14 and TRBJ1-2; TRBD1 aligns across 7 bases. The germline CDR1 and CDR2 sequences are SGHDN and FVKESK. The J segment lost 8 bases and the V segment lost 8 bases, leaving 17 bases of the junction unmatched. The CDR3 is 15 residues long.

The chain has TRBV7-6 and TRBJ1-2; D is undetermined. Looked up from germline, CDR1 is SGHVS and CDR2 is FNYEAQ. The CDR3 runs to 14 residues. V gave up 4 bases and J gave up 6 bases, with 15 bases separating them. CDR3 sequence reads: CASSSPGRPNGYTF. The CDR3 DNA follows: TGTGCCAGCAGCTCCCCAGGTAGACCGAATGGCTACACCTTC.

The table lists this clonotype with a count of one. This is likely a read error, given that the CDR3 carries no conserved phenylalanine or tryptophan at its end. The DNA is left out, because the CDR3 cannot be placed on it with certainty; the CDR3 is given as TCRdb lists it. The rearrangement uses TRBV4-1 and TRBJ1-1. Germline CDR1 reads MGHRA; CDR2 reads YSYEKL. The CDR3 is 9 amino acids in total, end residues counted. This CDR3 reads CASSQGRIS.

This clonotype was picked up one time. It is likely a read error, because the conserved phenylalanine at the end of the CDR3 is missing. This chain uses TRBV19 with TRBJ2-1; 7 nucleotides align to TRBD1. The trim removed 9 bases at V and 9 bases at J, leaving 17 bases unmatched. The CDR3 loop spans 15 amino acids. In germline, CDR1 is LNHDA, CDR2 SQIVND (reference sequence). CDR3 loop: CASRGTGVRIGEQFS. For the CDR3, the DNA is TGTGCCAGCAGAGGAACAGGGGTAAGAATCGGTGAGCAGTTCTCC.

Concerning this clonotype itself: Given the absence of the conserved phenylalanine or tryptophan at the CDR3 end, a read error is likely. The genes are TRBV20-1 and TRBJ2-3; D possibly corresponds to TRBD2 (7 bases). This CDR3 is built from 15 residues. The germline V gene encodes CDR1 DFQATT and CDR2 SNEGSKA (reference sequence). V was clipped by 5 bases and J by 4 bases, with 19 bases between them. Written as DNA, the CDR3 is TGCAGTGCTTCACCTTTGGGGGAGGGGGCAGATACGCAGTATGTT. Residues: CSASPLGEGADTQYV.

CDR3 sequence reads: CASSFVVLADEQYF. The CDR3 coding sequence is TGTGCCAGCAGCTTTGTTGTCTTGGCGGATGAGCAGTATTTT. The chain carries TRBV7-2 and TRBJ2-3; unclear D gene. Germline CDR1 and CDR2: SGHTA and FQGNSA. There are 14 residues in the CDR3. V was pared by 3 bases and J by 11 bases, with 18 bases between.

This clonotype was observed at least ten times. The J gene is TRBJ2-1, the V gene TRBV6-1; tentatively, D is TRBD1 (5 bases). V was shortened by 3 bases and J by 4 bases, with 10 bases between the two germline ends. Germline CDR1 reads MNHNS; CDR2 reads SASEGT. CDR3 length: 14 residues. CDR3 region: CASSDRVGYNEQFF. Written as DNA, the CDR3 is TGTGCCAGCAGTGACAGGGTCGGGTACAATGAGCAGTTCTTC.

This clonotype was recorded a few times. The chain recombines TRBV9 with TRBJ2-1, with 12 bases fitting TRBD2. The germline CDR1 and CDR2 sequences are SGDLS and YYNGEE. This CDR3 has 16 amino acids. With V trimmed by 4 bases and J by 8 bases, 10 bases remained unmatched. CDR3: CASSRRTSGNGHEQFF. Written as DNA, the CDR3 is TGTGCCAGCAGCCGTCGGACTAGCGGGAATGGGCATGAGCAGTTCTTC. Looking up the rest from reference TRBV9 and TRBJ2-1 gives the full variable domain: DSGVTQTPKHLITATGQRVTLRCSPRSGDLSVYWYQQSLDQGLQFLIQYYNGEERAKGNILERFSAQQFPDLHSELNLSSLELGDSALYFCASSRRTSGNGHEQFFGPGTRLTVL.

There are many counts of this clonotype. The gene calls are TRBV7-9 and TRBJ1-1; TRBD1 matches at 7 bases. The CDR3 contains 12 residues. The germline gives CDR1 SEHNR, CDR2 FQNEAQ (reference sequence). The V gene end was trimmed by 5 bases and the J gene end by 7 bases; junction bases not matched to a gene: 4. This CDR3 is CASSRDRSEAFF. CDR3 nucleotides: TGTGCCAGCAGCCGGGACAGAAGTGAAGCTTTCTTT. Using reference TRBV7-9 and TRBJ1-1 for the parts outside the CDR3, the full variable domain is DTGVSQNPRHKITKRGQNVTFRCDPISEHNRLYWYRQTLGQGPEFLTYFQNEAQLEKSRLLSDRFSAERPKGSFSTLEIQRTEQGDSAMYLCASSRDRSEAFFGQGTRLTVV.

V gene TRBV20-1 combines with J gene TRBJ2-3, with 10 bases aligning to TRBD2. The CDR3 is 13 amino acids. The V gene's germline CDR1 is DFQATT and CDR2 SNEGSKA (reference sequence). The ends lost 5 bases at V and 5 bases at J; junction bases unmatched: 4. The DNA for the CDR3 is TGCAGTGCTTTAAGACTAGCGGGAGATACGCAGTATTTT. It specifies CSALRLAGDTQYF.

A word on this clonotype: Given a much more abundant clone one base away, this may be a read error. The V gene is TRBV6-6, the J gene TRBJ2-5; 9 bases line up with TRBD1. The CDR3 is made up of 13 amino acids. CDR1 is MNHNY and CDR2 is SVGAGI in the germline V gene (reference sequence). The trim removed 8 bases at V and 9 bases at J, leaving 10 bases unmatched. CDR3 protein: CASSQGAGEAQYF. CDR3 nucleotide sequence: TGTGCCAGCTCACAGGGGGCGGGGGAGGCCCAGTACTTC.

This clonotype was recorded many times. This chain joins TRBV20-1 and TRBJ2-2; 13 bases are a match to TRBD2. This CDR3 region has 15 residues. The J segment lost 8 bases and the V segment lost 5 bases, leaving 8 bases of the junction unmatched. Germline-derived CDR1 and CDR2 are DFQATT and SNEGSKA (reference sequence). CDR3 nucleotides: TGCAGTGCTGCAACTAGCGGGAGGGCCTATGGGGAGCTGTTTTTT. Residues: CSAATSGRAYGELFF.

This clonotype showed up many times. The J gene is TRBJ2-1, the V gene TRBV4-1; 10 bases map to TRBD1. CDR1 MGHRA and CDR2 YSYEKL come from the germline V gene. Trimming cost V 5 bases and J 6 bases; bases outside gene matches: 7. The CDR3 is made up of 15 amino acids. As DNA, the CDR3 is TGCGCCAGCAGCGGCTTCGGGACAGGGGCCAATGAGCAGTTCTTC. Residues: CASSGFGTGANEQFF.

This clonotype was found a few times. This may be a read error, as it is one base from a much larger clone. The J gene is TRBJ2-2, the V gene TRBV6-4; D is undetermined. The CDR3 is 13 residues long. Per germline, CDR1 MRHNA and CDR2 SNTAGT. The V end lost 0 bases, the J end lost 6 bases, and 5 bases lay between the germline ends. CDR3 sequence: CASSDSGSGELFF. The CDR3 DNA follows: TGTGCCAGCAGTGACTCGGGTTCCGGGGAGCTGTTTTTT.

This clonotype was seen many times. V usage is TRBV28 and J usage is TRBJ2-2; 7 bases fit TRBD2. With 6 bases clipped from V and 7 bases from J, the junction kept 2 bases outside the gene matches. The germline V gene encodes CDR1 MDHEN and CDR2 SYDVKM. The CDR3 length is 12 residues. CDR3 sequence: CASSSSGGELFF. The CDR3, as DNA: TGTGCCAGCAGCTCTAGCGGCGGGGAGCTGTTTTTT.

This clonotype has only one observation. The chain links TRBV5-1 to TRBJ2-6; the D is unclear. Trimming took 4 bases from V and 0 from J, leaving 8 bases between them. This CDR3 contains 15 residues. The germline CDR1 and CDR2 sequences are SGHRS and YFSETQ. CDR3 loop: CASSAHSSGANVLTF. The CDR3 DNA is TGCGCCAGCAGCGCCCACAGCTCTGGGGCCAACGTCCTGACTTTC.